This TCR beta chain was sequenced in a study of control samples from healthy donors and cancer patients. Some clones are missing from TCRdb's copy, which holds only in-frame ones; the method was immunoSEQ multiplex PCR. The data contain 95,000 to 100,000 clones, around 89% of them singletons. The CDR3 loop spans 15 amino acids. The junction had 10 bases not matched to a gene; V was cut back by 7 bases and J by 5 bases. Germline-derived CDR1 and CDR2 are MNHEY and SVGAGI. Sequencing was performed on blood. V gene TRBV6-5 combines with J gene TRBJ2-2; 7 bases line up with TRBD1. This TCR derives from a man younger than 40 in good health. This chain's CDR3 is CASTKQTGSTGELFF. CDR3 sequence (DNA): TGTGCCAGCACCAAACAGACAGGGTCAACCGGGGAGCTGTTTTTT.